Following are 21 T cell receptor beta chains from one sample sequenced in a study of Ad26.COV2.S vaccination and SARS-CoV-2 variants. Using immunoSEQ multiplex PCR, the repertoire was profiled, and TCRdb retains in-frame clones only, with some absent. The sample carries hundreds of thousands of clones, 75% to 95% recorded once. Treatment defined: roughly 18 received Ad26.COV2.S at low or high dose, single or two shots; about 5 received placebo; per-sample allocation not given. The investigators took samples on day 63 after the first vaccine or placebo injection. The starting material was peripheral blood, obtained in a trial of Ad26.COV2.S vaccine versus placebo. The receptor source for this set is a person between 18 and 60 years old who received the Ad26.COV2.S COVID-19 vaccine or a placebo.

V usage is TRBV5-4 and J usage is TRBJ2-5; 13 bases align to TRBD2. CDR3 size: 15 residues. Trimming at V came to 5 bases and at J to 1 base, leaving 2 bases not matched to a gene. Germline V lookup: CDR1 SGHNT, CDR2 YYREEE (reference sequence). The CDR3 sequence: CASSRLAGGQETQYF. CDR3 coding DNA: TGTGCCAGCAGTCGACTAGCGGGAGGCCAAGAGACCCAGTACTTC.

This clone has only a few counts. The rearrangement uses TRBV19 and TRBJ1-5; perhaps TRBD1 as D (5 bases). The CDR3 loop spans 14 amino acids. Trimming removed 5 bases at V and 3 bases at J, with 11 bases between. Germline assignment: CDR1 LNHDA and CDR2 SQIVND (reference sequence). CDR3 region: CASSARRDNQPQHF. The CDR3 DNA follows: TGTGCCAGTAGTGCCCGCAGGGACAATCAGCCCCAGCATTTT.

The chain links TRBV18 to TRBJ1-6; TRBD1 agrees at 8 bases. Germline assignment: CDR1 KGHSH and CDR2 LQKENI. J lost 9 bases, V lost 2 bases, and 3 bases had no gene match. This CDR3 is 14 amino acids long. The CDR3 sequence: CASSPETGVSPLHF. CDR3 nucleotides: TGTGCCAGCTCACCAGAGACAGGGGTTTCACCCCTCCACTTT. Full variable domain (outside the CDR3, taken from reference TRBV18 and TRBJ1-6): NAGVMQNPRHLVRRRGQEARLRCSPMKGHSHVYWYRQLPEEGLKFMVYLQKENIIDESGMPKERFSAEFPKEGPSILRIQQVVRGDSAAYFCASSPETGVSPLHFGNGTRLTVT.

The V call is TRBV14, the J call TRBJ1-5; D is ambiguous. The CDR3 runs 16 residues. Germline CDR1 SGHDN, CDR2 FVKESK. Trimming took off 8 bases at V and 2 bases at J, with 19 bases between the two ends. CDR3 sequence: CASGRNLGEGNQPQHF. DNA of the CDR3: TGTGCCAGCGGTCGAAACTTGGGTGAGGGCAATCAGCCCCAGCATTTT.

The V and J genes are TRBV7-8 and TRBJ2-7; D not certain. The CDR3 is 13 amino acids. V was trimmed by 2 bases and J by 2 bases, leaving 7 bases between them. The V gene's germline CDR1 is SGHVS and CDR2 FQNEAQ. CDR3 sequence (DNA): TGTGCCAGCAGCTTACGGAGCACCTACGAGCAGTACTTC. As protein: CASSLRSTYEQYF. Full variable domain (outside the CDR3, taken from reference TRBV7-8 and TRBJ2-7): GAGVSQSPRYKVAKRGQDVALRCDPISGHVSLFWYQQALGQGPEFLTYFQNEAQLDKSGLPSDRFFAERPEGSVSTLKIQRTQQEDSAVYLCASSLRSTYEQYFGPGTRLTVT.

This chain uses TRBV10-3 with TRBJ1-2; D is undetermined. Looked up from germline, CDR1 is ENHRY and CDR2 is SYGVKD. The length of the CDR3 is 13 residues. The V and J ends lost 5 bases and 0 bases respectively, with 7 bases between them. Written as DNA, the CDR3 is TGTGCCATCAGTACCGGGGCTAACTATGGCTACACCTTC. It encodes CAISTGANYGYTF.

The chain's CDR3 is CASSTRTGVSNQPQHF. CDR3 DNA sequence: TGTGCCAGCAGCACACGGACAGGGGTTAGCAATCAGCCCCAGCATTTT. This chain links TRBV21-1 with TRBJ1-5; the DNA was not used to check the table's D call, TRBD1. TRBV21-1 is assigned pseudogene status. The CDR3 totals 16 residues.

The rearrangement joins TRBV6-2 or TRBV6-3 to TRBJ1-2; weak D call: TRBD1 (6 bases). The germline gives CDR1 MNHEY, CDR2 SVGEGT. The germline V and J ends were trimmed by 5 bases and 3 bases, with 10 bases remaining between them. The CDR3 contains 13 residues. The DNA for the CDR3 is TGTGCCAGCAGTCCGGGACAACACTATGGCTACACCTTC. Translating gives CASSPGQHYGYTF.

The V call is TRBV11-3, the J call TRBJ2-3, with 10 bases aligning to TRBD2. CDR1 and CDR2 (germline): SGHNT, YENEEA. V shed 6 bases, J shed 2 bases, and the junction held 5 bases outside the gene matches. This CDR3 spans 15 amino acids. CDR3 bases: TGTGCCAGCAGTCGAAGCGGGAGGGACACAGATACGCAGTATTTT. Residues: CASSRSGRDTDTQYF. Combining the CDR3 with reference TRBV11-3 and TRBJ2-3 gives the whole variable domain EAGVVQSPRYKIIEKKQPVAFWCNPISGHNTLYWYLQNLGQGPELLIRYENEEAVDDSQLPKDRFSAERLKGVDSTLKIQPAELGDSAVYLCASSRSGRDTDTQYFGPGTRLTVL.

The CDR3 DNA follows: TGCAGTGCTGGGACCACAGATACGCAGTATTTT. Encoded protein: CSAGTTDTQYF. J is TRBJ2-3 and V is TRBV20-1; D is perhaps TRBD1 or TRBD2 (5 bases each). V lost 5 bases and J 2 bases, leaving 5 bases between the germline ends. The CDR3 consists of 11 residues. The germline gives CDR1 DFQATT, CDR2 SNEGSKA (reference sequence).

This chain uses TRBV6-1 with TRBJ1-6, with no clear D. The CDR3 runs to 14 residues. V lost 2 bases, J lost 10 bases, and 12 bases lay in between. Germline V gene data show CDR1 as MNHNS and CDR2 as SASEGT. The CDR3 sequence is CASSELGEASPLHF. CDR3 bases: TGTGCCAGCAGTGAACTGGGAGAGGCCTCACCCCTCCACTTT.

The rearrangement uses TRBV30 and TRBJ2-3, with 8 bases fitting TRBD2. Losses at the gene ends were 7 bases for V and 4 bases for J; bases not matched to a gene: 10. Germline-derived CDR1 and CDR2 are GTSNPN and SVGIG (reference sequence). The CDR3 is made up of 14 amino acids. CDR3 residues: CASLGPRGADTQYF. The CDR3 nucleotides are TGTGCCTCCCTTGGCCCGCGGGGGGCAGATACGCAGTATTTT.

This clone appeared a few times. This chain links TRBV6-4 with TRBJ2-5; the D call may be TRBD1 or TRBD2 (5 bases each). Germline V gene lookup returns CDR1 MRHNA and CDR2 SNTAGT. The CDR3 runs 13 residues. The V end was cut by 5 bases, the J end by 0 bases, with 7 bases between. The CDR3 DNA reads TGTGCCAGCAGTCGGGACCACCAAGAGACCCAGTACTTC. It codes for CASSRDHQETQYF.

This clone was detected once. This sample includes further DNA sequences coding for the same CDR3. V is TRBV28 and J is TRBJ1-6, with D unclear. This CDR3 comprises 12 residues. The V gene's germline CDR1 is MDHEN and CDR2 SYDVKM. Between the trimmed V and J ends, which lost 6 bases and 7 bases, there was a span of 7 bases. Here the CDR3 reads CASSLLNSPLHF. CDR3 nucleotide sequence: TGTGCCAGCAGCTTACTAAATTCACCCCTCCACTTT.

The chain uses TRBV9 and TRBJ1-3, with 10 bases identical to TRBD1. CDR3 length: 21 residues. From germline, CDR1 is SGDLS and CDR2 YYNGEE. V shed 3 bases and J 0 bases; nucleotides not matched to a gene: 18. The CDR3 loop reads CASSGNRGDRGPPLSGNTIYF. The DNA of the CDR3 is TGTGCCAGCAGCGGGAATCGGGGGGACAGGGGACCACCCCTCTCTGGAAACACCATATATTTT.

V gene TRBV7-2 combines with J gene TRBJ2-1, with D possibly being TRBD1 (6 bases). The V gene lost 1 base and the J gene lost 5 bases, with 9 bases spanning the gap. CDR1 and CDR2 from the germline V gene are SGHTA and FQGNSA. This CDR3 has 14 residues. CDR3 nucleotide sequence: TGTGCCAGCAGCTTAGGGACAGTTAACAATGAGCAGTTCTTC. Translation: CASSLGTVNNEQFF. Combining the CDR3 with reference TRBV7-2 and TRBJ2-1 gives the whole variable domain GAGVSQSPSNKVTEKGKDVELRCDPISGHTALYWYRQSLGQGLEFLIYFQGNSAPDKSGLPSDRFSAERTGGSVSTLTIQRTQQEDSAVYLCASSLGTVNNEQFFGPGTRLTVL.

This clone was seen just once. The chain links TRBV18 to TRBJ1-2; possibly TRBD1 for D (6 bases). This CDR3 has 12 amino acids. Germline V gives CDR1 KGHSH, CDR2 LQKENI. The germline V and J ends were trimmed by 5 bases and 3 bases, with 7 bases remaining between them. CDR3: CASSRQDYGYTF. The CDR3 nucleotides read TGTGCCAGCTCAAGACAGGACTATGGCTACACCTTC.

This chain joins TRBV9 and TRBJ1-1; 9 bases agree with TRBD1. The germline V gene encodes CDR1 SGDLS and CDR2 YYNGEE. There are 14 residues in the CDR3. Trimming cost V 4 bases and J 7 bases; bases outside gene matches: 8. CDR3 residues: CASSSGTGFGEAFF. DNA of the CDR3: TGTGCCAGCAGCAGCGGGACAGGGTTCGGTGAAGCTTTCTTT.

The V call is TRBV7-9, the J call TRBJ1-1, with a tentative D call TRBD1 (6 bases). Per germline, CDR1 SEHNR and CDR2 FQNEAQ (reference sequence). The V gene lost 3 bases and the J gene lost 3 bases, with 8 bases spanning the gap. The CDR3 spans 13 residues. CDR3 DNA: TGTGCCAGCAGCTTTCGACAGGACACTGAAGCTTTCTTT. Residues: CASSFRQDTEAFF.

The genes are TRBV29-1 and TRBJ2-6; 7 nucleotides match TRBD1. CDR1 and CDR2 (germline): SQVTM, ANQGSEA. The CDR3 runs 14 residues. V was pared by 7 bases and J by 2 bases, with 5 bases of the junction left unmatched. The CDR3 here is CSAITGAGANVLTF. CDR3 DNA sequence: TGCAGCGCCATTACAGGGGCTGGGGCCAACGTCCTGACTTTC.

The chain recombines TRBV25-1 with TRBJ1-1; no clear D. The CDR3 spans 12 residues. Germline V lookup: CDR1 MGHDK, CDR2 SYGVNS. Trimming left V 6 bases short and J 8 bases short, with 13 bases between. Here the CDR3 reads CASRDEGPEAFF. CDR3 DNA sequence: TGTGCCAGCAGGGACGAGGGTCCCGAAGCTTTCTTT.